A single sample gave rise to the 8 T cell receptor beta chains below, sequenced in a study of OX40 agonist ivuxolimab in advanced cancers. The data were produced by immunoSEQ multiplex PCR, yet TCRdb's version contains in-frame clones alone and is incomplete. Found here are more than 60,000 clones, 65% to 90% of them singletons; the top ten hold less than 0.75%. Material: CD4+ or CD8+ T cells sorted from blood, obtained in a trial of the OX40 agonist ivuxolimab. The receptors stem from an adult with an advanced solid tumor such as melanoma, head and neck, liver or kidney cancer.

There are a few counts of this clone. The rearrangement joins TRBV7-3 to TRBJ1-2; 7 bases align to TRBD1. Trimming removed 5 bases from V and 3 bases from J; junction bases left unmatched: 6. Germline lookup yields CDR1 SGHTA and CDR2 FQGTGA. The CDR3 runs 14 residues. The CDR3 spells CASSPGTDYYGYTF. The CDR3 DNA sequence: TGTGCCAGCAGCCCCGGGACAGACTACTATGGCTACACCTTC. Drawing the rest from reference TRBV7-3 and TRBJ1-2, the complete variable domain is GAGVSQTPSNKVTEKGKYVELRCDPISGHTALYWYRQSLGQGPEFLIYFQGTGAADDSGLPNDRFFAVRPEGSVSTLKIQRTERGDSAVYLCASSPGTDYYGYTFGSGTRLTVV.

V usage is TRBV29-1 and J usage is TRBJ1-4, with D hard to call. Germline lookup yields CDR1 SQVTM and CDR2 ANQGSEA. The CDR3 has 14 amino acids. The V gene lost 7 bases and the J gene lost 0 bases, with 12 bases spanning the gap. The CDR3: CSGSIDSTNEKLFF. CDR3 bases: TGCAGCGGCTCCATAGACTCAACTAATGAAAAACTGTTTTTT.

This chain links TRBV19 with TRBJ1-4, with 10 bases that match TRBD1. This CDR3 spans 17 amino acids. J gave up 6 bases and V 3 bases, and 10 bases lay outside the gene matches. Germline loops: CDR1 LNHDA, CDR2 SQIVND (reference sequence). CDR3 region: CASSIGVAGQGYEKLFF. As DNA, the CDR3 is TGTGCCAGTAGTATTGGCGTAGCGGGACAGGGGTATGAAAAACTGTTTTTT.

The chain combines TRBV9 with TRBJ1-2; 9 positions agree with TRBD1. The germline CDR1 and CDR2 sequences are SGDLS and YYNGEE. The CDR3 spans 12 residues. The V gene end was trimmed by 8 bases and the J gene end by 2 bases; junction bases not matched to a gene: 1. The CDR3: CASGTGNYGYTF. CDR3 coding DNA: TGTGCCAGTGGGACAGGGAACTATGGCTACACCTTC.

The chain combines TRBV7-2 with TRBJ2-5; no clear D gene. Looked up from germline, CDR1 is SGHTA and CDR2 is FQGNSA. This CDR3 spans 13 amino acids. V was trimmed by 1 base and J by 2 bases, leaving 5 bases between them. CDR3 region: CASSLENQETQYF. In DNA form, the CDR3 reads TGTGCCAGCAGCTTAGAGAATCAAGAGACCCAGTACTTC.

The chain carries TRBV6-7 and TRBJ1-3; a possible D gene is TRBD1 (6 bases). TRBV6-7 is classed as an ORF, of uncertain function. The V gene lost 11 bases and the J gene lost 0 bases, with 20 bases spanning the gap. This CDR3 contains 16 residues. The CDR3 here is CAALGGECLSGNTIYF. DNA of the CDR3: TGTGCCGCGCTAGGGGGAGAGTGTCTCTCTGGAAACACCATATATTTT.

The J gene is TRBJ2-5, the V gene TRBV5-1, with a tentative D call TRBD1 (6 bases). Trimming cost V 3 bases and J 5 bases, with 20 bases left between them. The CDR3 has 16 residues. CDR1 SGHRS and CDR2 YFSETQ come from the germline V gene. The CDR3 sequence: CASSSYAGTQEETQYF. For the CDR3, the DNA is TGCGCCAGCAGCTCCTACGCCGGGACACAGGAGGAGACCCAGTACTTC.

The rearrangement uses TRBV7-3 and TRBJ2-5; D perhaps matches TRBD2 (5 bases). Trimming left V 5 bases short and J 5 bases short, with 18 bases between. The CDR3 consists of 15 residues. Germline loops: CDR1 SGHTA, CDR2 FQGTGA. The CDR3 DNA follows: TGTGCCAGCAGCCGAACCGGGGTTCGCCGGGAGACCCAGTACTTC. As protein: CASSRTGVRRETQYF.